This T cell receptor beta chain was found in a study of immune cell composition in non-small cell lung cancer listed by TCRdb under 2017. For context, the study as a whole: To assign histologic subtype, which was mostly lung adenocarcinoma or squamous cell carcinoma, H&E was combined with p63, CK5, Napsin A and TTF-1 immunohistochemistry. The subtype comparisons left out several tumour specimens with TCR-beta data because those specimens were rare histological subtypes. Supplementary cohort #1, some 10 lung adenocarcinoma cases, had paired tumour/lung TCR-beta sequencing and TIL populations generated to assess tumour reactivity. TCR-beta sequencing from Adaptive Biotechnologies was done on 34 paired sets of NSCLC tumour and non-adjacent lung specimens and on roughly 24 tumour-only specimens.

Non-adjacent lung tissue from the same patient, taken as far from the tumour as possible and at least 3 cm away, was used for the normal lung samples. From frozen aliquots of unsorted single-cell suspensions, genomic DNA was isolated using the QIAamp DNA kit. Tissues arrived within 2 hours of resection and were immediately processed into single-cell suspensions. Tissue was broken up mechanically, digested enzymatically with DNase I, collagenase I and hyaluronidase for 30 minutes at 37 degrees C, and then filtered and RBC-lysed. Cut back by 4 bases and 15 bases, the V and J ends lie 21 bases apart. From the germline V gene (reference sequence), CDR1 is MNHNY and CDR2 is SVGAGI. The CDR3, cysteine through phenylalanine, is 14 amino acids long. The only DNA kept is the CDR3, 42 bases in frame from the first base. TCR-beta CDR3 regions were amplified from genomic DNA by a two-step multiplex PCR, with the second step adding Illumina-compatible adaptors. TCR-beta immunosequencing was carried out on an Illumina platform through the commercial immunoSEQ service. The original pipeline was this. Two measures summarised the repertoires: productive clonality, and Top 10 Clones, meaning the percentage of T-cell templates coming from the ten most frequent sequences. Productive clonality had a range of 0 to 1, where 1 means a monoclonal population. Sequences comprising at least 0.1% of tumour T-cell templates but absent from matched non-adjacent lung were defined as tumour-associated clones and were identified via log10 scatter plots. Analyses were done in GraphPad Prism7 and R, with Student's t-tests for two-group comparisons, ANOVA for stages, and linear regression for relationships. The source is immuneACCESS, and TCRdb retained only in-frame sequences with V and J called. Part of the clones is not carried over; for the studies checked, unresolved V genes explain less than half of this, and the remainder is unexplained. That table supplies the V and J calls and clone size; D and trimming were determined from the DNA. Here the sample has around 3,500 clones; 84% occur a single time. About 11% of the sample goes to the ten largest clones.

Study-level results and caveats: Across 10 adenocarcinoma cases, TIL tumour reactivity correlated strongly with maximal tumour-associated clone frequency but not with overall clonality. Nearly half of NSCLC cases had tumour-associated clones >0.5%, found in around a third of adenocarcinomas compared with around 75% of squamous carcinomas. No significant correlation was found between tumour TCR-beta clonality and smoking pack-years. The reactivity cohort included only approximately 11 cases, and whether tumour-reactive clones share sequences with the dominant in vivo tumour-associated clones was not shown.

Note on this clone: Its binding antigen is unknown. The input lacks base qualities; no much larger clone sits a single base away.

The sequenced material came from non-adjacent lung tissue. The receptor chain draws on TRBV6-6 and TRBJ1-4; matching of 6 bases hints at TRBD1 as the D gene. This receptor was identified in a human donor with non-small cell lung cancer. CDR3 loop: CASSSEPTGKVVFF. The nucleotide sequence reads TGTGCCAGCAGTTCCGAGCCAACAGGGAAGGTCGTGTTTTTT.